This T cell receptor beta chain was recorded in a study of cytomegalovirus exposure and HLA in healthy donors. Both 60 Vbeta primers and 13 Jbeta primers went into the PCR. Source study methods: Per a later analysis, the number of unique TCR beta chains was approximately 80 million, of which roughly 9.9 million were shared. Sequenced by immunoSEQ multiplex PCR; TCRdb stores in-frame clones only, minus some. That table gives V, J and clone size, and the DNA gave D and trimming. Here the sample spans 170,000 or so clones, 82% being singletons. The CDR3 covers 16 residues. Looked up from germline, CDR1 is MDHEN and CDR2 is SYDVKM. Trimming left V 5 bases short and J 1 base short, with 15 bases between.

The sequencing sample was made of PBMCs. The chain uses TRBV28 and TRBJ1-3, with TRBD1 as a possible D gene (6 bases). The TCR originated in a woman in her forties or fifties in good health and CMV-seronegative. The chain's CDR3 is CASSRPGTTSGNTIYF. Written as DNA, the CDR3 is TGTGCCAGCAGTAGGCCGGGGACAACATCTGGAAACACCATATATTTT.